The 3 T cell receptor beta chains below were found in one sample sequenced in a study of cytomegalovirus exposure and HLA in healthy donors. The PCR had 60 Vbeta and 13 Jbeta primers. Clones were read by immunoSEQ multiplex PCR, and TCRdb kept only the in-frame ones, dropping some. The sample contains about 120,000 clones, 65% to 85% of which appear only once. Sequences were obtained from PBMCs. The receptors were gathered from a man aged 45 to 65 in good health and CMV-seropositive.

This clone has at least ten counts. This sequence joins TRBV28 and TRBJ2-2, with D possibly matching TRBD1 (7 bases). CDR3 length equals 14 residues. The V gene's germline CDR1 is MDHEN and CDR2 SYDVKM. Trimming shortened V by 7 bases and J by 7 bases, and 16 bases separated the two germline ends. CDR3 region: CASIAGTAGGELFF. In DNA form, the CDR3 reads TGTGCCAGCATCGCCGGGACAGCGGGCGGGGAGCTGTTTTTT. The whole variable domain, filled in from reference TRBV28 and TRBJ2-2, reads DVKVTQSSRYLVKRTGEKVFLECVQDMDHENMFWYRQDPGLGLRLIYFSYDVKMKEKGDIPEGYSVSREKKERFSLILESASTNQTSMYLCASIAGTAGGELFFGEGSRLTVL.

The chain uses TRBV7-2 and TRBJ1-1; D might be TRBD1 (6 bases). CDR1 and CDR2 (germline): SGHTA, FQGNSA. V was clipped by 5 bases and J by 0 bases, with 13 bases between them. The CDR3 totals 15 residues. CDR3 DNA sequence: TGTGCCAGCAGCCCCGAGGGGGGGTTGAACACTGAAGCTTTCTTT. This sequence encodes CASSPEGGLNTEAFF.

CDR3 in DNA: TGTGCCAGCGCGGGGCTAGCGGGAGATAGAGATACGCAGTATTTT. Encoded protein: CASAGLAGDRDTQYF. V gene TRBV19 combines with J gene TRBJ2-3; 10 bases map to TRBD2. Losses at the gene ends were 9 bases for V and 5 bases for J; bases not matched to a gene: 11. The CDR3 length is 15 residues. CDR1 is LNHDA and CDR2 is SQIVND in the germline V gene (reference sequence).